Shown below are 32 T cell receptor beta chains from a single sample sequenced in a study of blood T cell repertoires in COVID-19. TCRdb's copy holds only in-frame clones and misses some; the assay was immunoSEQ multiplex PCR. The sample lists more than 300,000 clones, 80% to 95% occurring once. Sequenced: PBMCs or T cells enriched from blood (not recorded which). These receptors originate from a woman in her twenties or thirties who had recovered from COVID-19.

The chain recombines TRBV6-5 with TRBJ2-5, with 10 bases that match TRBD1. The CDR3 is 13 residues long. Per germline, CDR1 MNHEY and CDR2 SVGAGI. V trimming: 8 bases; J trimming: 7 bases; junction bases outside the gene matches: 7. The CDR3 protein is CASRDRGKRTQYF. For the CDR3, the DNA is TGTGCCAGCCGGGACAGGGGAAAAAGGACCCAGTACTTC.

To note about this clone: Other DNA sequences in the same sample also yield this CDR3. The chain is built from TRBV4-2 and TRBJ2-1, with unresolved D. This CDR3 has 16 amino acids. CDR1 is LGHNA, CDR2 YNFKEQ, per germline. V shed 0 bases and J shed 0 bases, with 9 bases lying between them. CDR3 sequence: CASSQDLAGSYNEQFF. The CDR3 DNA is TGTGCCAGCAGCCAAGATCTGGCTGGCTCCTACAATGAGCAGTTCTTC.

The chain combines TRBV7-6 with TRBJ2-5; TRBD1 aligns across 8 bases. The germline V gene encodes CDR1 SGHVS and CDR2 FNYEAQ. This CDR3 comprises 15 residues. The J segment lost 2 bases and the V segment lost 1 base, leaving 3 bases of the junction unmatched. CDR3: CASSLGTGPQETQYF. The CDR3 DNA follows: TGTGCCAGCAGCTTAGGGACAGGGCCACAAGAGACCCAGTACTTC.

The chain couples TRBV30 to TRBJ1-1, with D unresolved. Germline loops: CDR1 GTSNPN, CDR2 SVGIG (reference sequence). This CDR3 has 13 residues. V lost 0 bases to trimming and J lost 3 bases, with 8 bases between them. The CDR3 sequence: CAWSVEKYTEAFF. CDR3 sequence (DNA): TGTGCCTGGAGTGTCGAGAAGTACACTGAAGCTTTCTTT.

The chain couples TRBV4-3 to TRBJ1-2; 9 bases line up with TRBD1. The CDR3 totals 16 residues. Germline V gene lookup returns CDR1 LGHNA and CDR2 YSLEER. The ends lost 1 base at V and 8 bases at J; junction bases unmatched: 11. The CDR3 DNA reads as TGCGCCAGCAGCCAAGGAAGGTCCGGGACAGGGTCCGGCTACACCTTC. The encoded protein is CASSQGRSGTGSGYTF.

The rearrangement uses TRBV7-9 and TRBJ2-3; 15 nucleotides match TRBD2. V gave up 5 bases and J gave up 4 bases; unmatched junction bases: 7. From germline, CDR1 is SEHNR and CDR2 FQNEAQ (reference sequence). The CDR3 length is 17 residues. The CDR3: CASSAGLAGGRSDTQYF. CDR3 nucleotides: TGTGCCAGCAGCGCGGGACTAGCGGGGGGAAGGTCAGATACGCAGTATTTT.

CDR3 in amino acids: CASSLQGSGNTIYF. The CDR3 DNA reads TGTGCCAGCAGCTTGCAGGGCTCTGGAAACACCATATATTTT. The chain combines TRBV7-3 with TRBJ1-3; tentatively, D is TRBD1 (5 bases). CDR1 is SGHTA, CDR2 FQGTGA, per germline. This CDR3 spans 14 amino acids. V dropped 3 bases and J dropped 0 bases, with 6 bases sitting between them.

Only one count was recorded for this clone. The chain links TRBV4-1 to TRBJ2-3, with TRBD2 identical over 7 bases. CDR1 MGHRA and CDR2 YSYEKL come from the germline V gene. Trimming cost V 4 bases and J 8 bases; bases outside gene matches: 15. This CDR3 comprises 16 residues. The CDR3 nucleotides read TGCGCCAGCAGCCCCGGGGGGATTGGGGATTTAGGTACGCAGTATTTT. Translated: CASSPGGIGDLGTQYF.

The chain couples TRBV5-4 to TRBJ2-3, with 8 bases fitting TRBD2. After removal of 1 base from V and 1 base from J, the junction contained 5 bases not matched to a gene. Looked up from germline, CDR1 is SGHNT and CDR2 is YYREEE (reference sequence). This CDR3 comprises 16 residues. The CDR3 protein is CASSLPGLVGTDTQYF. For the CDR3, the DNA is TGTGCCAGCAGCTTGCCGGGACTAGTGGGCACAGATACGCAGTATTTT.

The chain links TRBV11-2 to TRBJ1-2; 12 bases fit TRBD1. J gave up 8 bases and V 4 bases, and 11 bases lay outside the gene matches. The CDR3 extends over 16 amino acids. Germline-derived CDR1 and CDR2 are SGHAT and FQNNGV. Here the CDR3 DNA reads TGTGCCAGCAGCTCGTCCGGGACAGGGGGCATCGGCGGCTACACCTTC. Encoded protein: CASSSSGTGGIGGYTF.

The gene calls are TRBV7-2 and TRBJ1-2; a possible D gene is TRBD1 (6 bases). The CDR3 sequence is 14 residues long. Germline assignment: CDR1 SGHTA and CDR2 FQGNSA. V lost 4 bases and J lost 6, with 15 bases in between. The CDR3 coding sequence is TGTGCCAGCAGCTCTTCGAGGGGGAGCGATGGCTACACCTTC. It specifies CASSSSRGSDGYTF.

This clone was counted once. The V call is TRBV9, the J call TRBJ2-2, with 10 bases fitting TRBD1. The CDR3 contains 15 residues. Trimming took 4 bases from V and 6 from J; bases not matched to a gene: 6. CDR1 and CDR2 from the germline V gene are SGDLS and YYNGEE. The CDR3 DNA sequence: TGTGCCAGCAGCCAAGGGACAGGGGTGGCCGGGGAGCTGTTTTTT. It encodes CASSQGTGVAGELFF.

The gene calls are TRBV29-1 and TRBJ2-7, with 7 bases fitting TRBD2. This CDR3 region has 15 residues. Germline V gives CDR1 SQVTM, CDR2 ANQGSEA. With V trimmed by 0 bases and J by 1 base, 6 bases remained unmatched. DNA for the CDR3: TGCAGCGTTGAAGATCCGGCGGGAGTATCCTACGAGCAGTACTTC. Translating gives CSVEDPAGVSYEQYF.

This chain uses TRBV18 with TRBJ2-7; a weak D match, TRBD1 (6 bases). Germline V gives CDR1 KGHSH, CDR2 LQKENI. V was trimmed by 3 bases and J by 5 bases, leaving 14 bases between them. This CDR3 contains 14 residues. The CDR3 DNA reads as TGTGCCAGCTCACCGCACCGGGACATGAACGAGCAGTACTTC. The encoded protein is CASSPHRDMNEQYF.

As for this clone: The junction differs from germline at one of its ends, possibly a read error. The rearrangement joins TRBV2 to TRBJ1-5, with a weak D call TRBD1 (6 bases). The V gene's germline CDR1 is SNHLY and CDR2 FYNNEI. The CDR3 is 12 residues long. CDR3: CAGGGFNQPQHF. In DNA, the CDR3 is TGCGCGGGGGGGGGCTTCAATCAGCCCCAGCATTTT.

The chain recombines TRBV6-5 with TRBJ2-2; 8 bases agree with TRBD2. CDR1 MNHEY and CDR2 SVGAGI come from the germline V gene. V was clipped by 0 bases and J by 2 bases; unmatched bases: 2. The CDR3 runs to 16 residues. The chain's CDR3 is CASSYSSGSNTGELFF. CDR3 in DNA: TGTGCCAGCAGTTACTCGAGCGGGAGTAACACCGGGGAGCTGTTTTTT.

This chain uses TRBV5-1 with TRBJ1-2; D is undetermined. CDR3 length equals 13 residues. V gave up 3 bases and J gave up 4 bases, with 10 bases separating them. Germline values: CDR1 SGHRS, CDR2 YFSETQ. The CDR3 is CASSSGVGYGYTF. The CDR3 nucleotides read TGCGCCAGCAGCTCCGGGGTTGGCTATGGCTACACCTTC.

In this sample, this clone turned up once. The rearrangement uses TRBV2 and TRBJ1-4; possibly TRBD1 for D (6 bases). This CDR3 has 13 residues. The germline gives CDR1 SNHLY, CDR2 FYNNEI. The ends were cut back, 7 bases at V and 8 bases at J, with 14 bases in the middle. The CDR3, as DNA: TGTGCCAGCAAGGGGCAGGGGCGCGAAAAACTGTTTTTT. It specifies CASKGQGREKLFF.

The V gene is TRBV4-3, the J gene TRBJ2-1; TRBD1 is a possible D gene (6 bases). The CDR3 is made up of 15 amino acids. V was trimmed by 0 bases and J by 9 bases, leaving 15 bases between them. Germline CDR1 and CDR2: LGHNA and YSLEER. CDR3 region: CASSQDSLGGSEQFF. The CDR3 DNA reads TGCGCCAGCAGCCAAGACTCGCTTGGGGGCAGTGAGCAGTTCTTC.

The chain carries TRBV28 and TRBJ1-2; D possibly corresponds to TRBD1 (5 bases). The ends were cut back, 5 bases at V and 8 bases at J, with 18 bases in the middle. The CDR3 is 14 residues long. Germline V gene sequence: CDR1 MDHEN, CDR2 SYDVKM. The CDR3 DNA reads TGTGCCAGCAGTCGGGACTCTTTGTTGAGGGGCTACACCTTC. It is translated as CASSRDSLLRGYTF.

V and J are TRBV27 and TRBJ1-2; D possibly corresponds to TRBD1 (6 bases). The germline gives CDR1 MNHEY, CDR2 SMNVEV (reference sequence). V was pared by 3 bases and J by 4 bases, with 18 bases between. The CDR3 runs 16 residues. The CDR3 DNA reads as TGTGCCAGCAGTTTTTCCGGGCTACAGGGCCCCTATGGCTACACCTTC. This codes for CASSFSGLQGPYGYTF.

This chain connects TRBV7-3 to TRBJ2-3; 7 bases agree with TRBD2. This CDR3 contains 13 residues. Trimming removed 8 bases from V and 10 bases from J; junction bases left unmatched: 12. The V gene's germline CDR1 is SGHTA and CDR2 FQGTGA. CDR3 DNA sequence: TGTGCCAGCGGGATAGACGGGGGGACGGCGCAGTATTTT. This gives the protein CASGIDGGTAQYF.

The chain uses TRBV28 and TRBJ1-5; the match to TRBD1 covers 9 bases. Per the germline V gene, CDR1 is MDHEN and CDR2 is SYDVKM. The junction had 9 bases not matched to a gene; V was cut back by 4 bases and J by 5 bases. CDR3 length: 16 amino acids. CDR3 sequence reads: CASSSSGTGIDQPQHF. DNA of the CDR3: TGTGCCAGCAGTTCATCCGGGACAGGGATCGATCAGCCCCAGCATTTT.

This sequence joins TRBV5-4 and TRBJ2-1, with D possibly TRBD1 on 5 matching bases. CDR1 is SGHNT, CDR2 YYREEE, per germline (reference sequence). With 0 bases removed from V and 9 bases from J, the gap between germline ends came to 10 bases. The CDR3 runs to 13 residues. The chain's CDR3 is CASSLVQASEQFF. The CDR3 nucleotides are TGTGCCAGCAGCTTGGTACAGGCAAGTGAGCAGTTCTTC.

The chain couples TRBV2 to TRBJ1-4; 10 bases map to TRBD1. The V segment lost 2 bases and the J segment 0 bases; nucleotides outside the gene matches: 12. CDR1 is SNHLY and CDR2 is FYNNEI in the germline V gene. The CDR3 has 20 amino acids. CDR3 amino acids: CASSENGGTGVDATNEKLFF. CDR3 coding DNA: TGTGCCAGCAGTGAAAACGGGGGGACAGGGGTGGATGCAACTAATGAAAAACTGTTTTTT.

This chain joins TRBV9 and TRBJ2-1; D not resolved. CDR3 length: 15 residues. Germline values: CDR1 SGDLS, CDR2 YYNGEE. V lost 4 bases and J lost 0, with 11 bases in between. The CDR3 sequence is CASSRGSSSYNEQFF. The CDR3 DNA sequence: TGTGCCAGCAGCCGAGGCAGCAGCTCCTACAATGAGCAGTTCTTC.

This clone was counted once. The rearrangement joins TRBV29-1 to TRBJ2-1, with 7 bases that match TRBD2. V shed 4 bases and J 8 bases; nucleotides not matched to a gene: 8. Germline V gene data show CDR1 as SQVTM and CDR2 as ANQGSEA. The CDR3 spans 13 residues. CDR3 residues: CSVATGGSDEQFF. The CDR3 nucleotides are TGCAGCGTTGCAACAGGCGGGAGCGATGAGCAGTTCTTC.

This chain connects TRBV5-1 to TRBJ2-7; D is possibly TRBD1 (6 bases). The V end lost 0 bases, the J end lost 2 bases, and 15 bases lay between the germline ends. CDR1 is SGHRS, CDR2 YFSETQ, per germline. CDR3 length equals 16 residues. The CDR3 DNA follows: TGCGCCAGCAGCTTGGCCCCGAACAGGGAGACCTACGAGCAGTACTTC. Translation: CASSLAPNRETYEQYF. Together with reference TRBV5-1 and TRBJ2-7, the CDR3 gives the full variable domain: KAGVTQTPRYLIKTRGQQVTLSCSPISGHRSVSWYQQTPGQGLQFLFEYFSETQRNKGNFPGRFSGRQFSNSRSEMNVSTLELGDSALYLCASSLAPNRETYEQYFGPGTRLTVT.

The chain employs TRBV5-1 and TRBJ1-1; D is uncertain. V lost 2 bases, J lost 0 bases, and 8 bases lay in between. The germline gives CDR1 SGHRS, CDR2 YFSETQ. The CDR3 extends over 14 amino acids. The CDR3 is CASSFLRLNTEAFF. CDR3 nucleotide sequence: TGCGCCAGCAGCTTCCTGAGGTTGAACACTGAAGCTTTCTTT. Complete variable domain (other parts from reference TRBV5-1 and TRBJ1-1): KAGVTQTPRYLIKTRGQQVTLSCSPISGHRSVSWYQQTPGQGLQFLFEYFSETQRNKGNFPGRFSGRQFSNSRSEMNVSTLELGDSALYLCASSFLRLNTEAFFGQGTRLTVV.

The rearrangement joins TRBV27 to TRBJ1-1; D may be TRBD1 (6 bases). The V end was cut by 6 bases, the J end by 2 bases, with 16 bases between. Looked up from germline, CDR1 is MNHEY and CDR2 is SMNVEV (reference sequence). This CDR3 region has 15 residues. The CDR3 sequence is CASRGYGQRNTEAFF. The CDR3, as DNA: TGTGCCAGCAGGGGGTACGGACAGCGAAACACTGAAGCTTTCTTT.

The genes are TRBV13 and TRBJ1-1; TRBD1 might be the D (5 bases). The CDR3 is 16 residues long. Germline V gene lookup returns CDR1 PRHDT and CDR2 FYEKMQ (reference sequence). V was pared by 5 bases and J by 0 bases, with 16 bases between. In nucleotides, the CDR3 is TGTGCCAGCAGCCCCGCAGGGCCTCTCATGAACACTGAAGCTTTCTTT. This encodes CASSPAGPLMNTEAFF.

The V call is TRBV5-1, the J call TRBJ2-5; TRBD2 matches at 9 bases. The germline gives CDR1 SGHRS, CDR2 YFSETQ. The junction had 2 bases not matched to a gene; V was cut back by 2 bases and J by 3 bases. The CDR3 covers 14 residues. CDR3 residues: CASSFSGGKETQYF. CDR3 nucleotide sequence: TGCGCCAGCAGCTTTAGCGGGGGTAAAGAGACCCAGTACTTC.